This entry is about one TCR beta chain. The entry originates in a study of blood T cell repertoires in COVID-19. For the study at large: PBMCs, B-cell-depleted T cells, or T cells were the source of the cDNA or gDNA that made up the material.

The germline V gene encodes CDR1 LNHDA and CDR2 SQIVND (reference sequence). The CDR3 extends over 14 amino acids. The V end lost 2 bases, the J end lost 2 bases, and 10 bases lay between the germline ends. The protocol was immunoSEQ multiplex PCR, while the TCRdb copy is restricted to in-frame clones and leaves out a portion. The profile shows about 62,000 clones, around 91% of them singletons. The V gene is TRBV19, the J gene TRBJ2-7; a weak D match, TRBD1 (5 bases). The clonotype was recovered from a woman aged 60-75 years with COVID-19, enrolled during active disease. The material sequenced was peripheral blood. The CDR3 region has the DNA TGTGCCAGTAGTATAAGTGACAGTACCTACGAGCAGTACTTC. This sequence encodes CASSISDSTYEQYF. Filled out from reference TRBV19 and TRBJ2-7, the complete variable domain reads DGGITQSPKYLFRKEGQNVTLSCEQNLNHDAMYWYRQDPGQGLRLIYYSQIVNDFQKGDIAEGYSVSREKKESFPLTVTSAQKNPTAFYLCASSISDSTYEQYFGPGTRLTVT.